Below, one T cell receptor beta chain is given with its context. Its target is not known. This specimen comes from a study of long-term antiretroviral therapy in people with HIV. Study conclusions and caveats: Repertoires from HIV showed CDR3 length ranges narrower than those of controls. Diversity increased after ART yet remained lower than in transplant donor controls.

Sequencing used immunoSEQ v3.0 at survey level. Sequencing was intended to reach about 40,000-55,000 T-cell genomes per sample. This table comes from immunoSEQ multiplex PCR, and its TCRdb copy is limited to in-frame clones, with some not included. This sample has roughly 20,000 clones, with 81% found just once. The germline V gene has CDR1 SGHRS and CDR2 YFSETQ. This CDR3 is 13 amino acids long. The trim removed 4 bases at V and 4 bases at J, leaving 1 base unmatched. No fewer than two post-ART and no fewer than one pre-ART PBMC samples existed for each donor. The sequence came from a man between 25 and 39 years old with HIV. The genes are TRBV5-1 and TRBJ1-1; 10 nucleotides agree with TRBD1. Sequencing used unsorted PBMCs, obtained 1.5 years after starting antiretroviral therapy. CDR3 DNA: TGCGCCAGCAGCCGGGACAGGGGCACTGAAGCTTTCTTT. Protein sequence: CASSRDRGTEAFF.